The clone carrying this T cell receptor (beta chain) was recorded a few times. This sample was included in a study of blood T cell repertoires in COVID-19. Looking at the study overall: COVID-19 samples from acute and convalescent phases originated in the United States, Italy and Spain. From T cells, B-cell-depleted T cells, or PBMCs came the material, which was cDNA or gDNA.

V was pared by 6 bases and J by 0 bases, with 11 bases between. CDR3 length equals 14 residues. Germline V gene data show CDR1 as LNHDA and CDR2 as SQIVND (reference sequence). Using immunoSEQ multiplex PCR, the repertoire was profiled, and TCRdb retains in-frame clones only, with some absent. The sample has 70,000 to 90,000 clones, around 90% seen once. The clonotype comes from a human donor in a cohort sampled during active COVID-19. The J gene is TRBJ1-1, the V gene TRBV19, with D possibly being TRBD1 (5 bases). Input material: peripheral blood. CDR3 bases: TGTGCCAGTAGGCCCGAGGACATGAACACTGAAGCTTTCTTT. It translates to CASRPEDMNTEAFF.